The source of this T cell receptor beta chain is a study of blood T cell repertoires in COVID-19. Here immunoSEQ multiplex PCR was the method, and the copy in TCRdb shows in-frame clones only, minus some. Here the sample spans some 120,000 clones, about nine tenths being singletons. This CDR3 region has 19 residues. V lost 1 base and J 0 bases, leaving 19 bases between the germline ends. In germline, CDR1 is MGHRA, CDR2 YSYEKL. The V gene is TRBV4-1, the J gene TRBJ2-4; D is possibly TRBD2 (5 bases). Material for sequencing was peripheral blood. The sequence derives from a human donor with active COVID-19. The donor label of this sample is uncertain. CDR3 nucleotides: TGCGCCAGCAGCCAAGGACCCAGTACGGCCGGACTAGCCAAAAACATTCAGTACTTC. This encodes CASSQGPSTAGLAKNIQYF.